A selection of T cell receptor beta chains follows, all from one sample in a study of blood T cell repertoires in COVID-19. Data came from immunoSEQ multiplex PCR; TCRdb stores just in-frame clones and leaves some out. Among about 80,000 clones, approximately 89% were seen once, and the ten largest hold approximately 6.7%. The material sequenced was peripheral blood. All receptors come from a woman older than 75 with acute or convalescent COVID-19. Each CDR3 is given with its conserved first and last residue. The D gene is left open where the match is weak. Only some rows state a clone size, as once, few, many or a class for expanded clones.

J | size | V | D | CDR3 | DNA
TRBJ1-1 | . | TRBV4-1 | . | CASSQDKAAVSGQPTSEAFF | TGCGCCAGCAGCCAAGATAAGGCCGCGGTTTCAGGGCAGCCAACCTCTGAAGCTTTCTTT
TRBJ1-1 | . | TRBV7-9 | . | CASSLVDTEAFF | TGTGCCAGCAGCTTAGTCGACACTGAAGCTTTCTTT
TRBJ2-2 | . | TRBV6-5 | . | CASHLGTYNTGELFF | TGTGCCAGCCACTTAGGGACATACAACACCGGGGAGCTGTTTTTT
TRBJ2-1 | . | TRBV19 | . | CASSIGPGGSYNEQFF | TGTGCCAGTAGTATCGGGCCCGGGGGCTCCTACAATGAGCAGTTCTTC
TRBJ2-2 | . | TRBV19 | TRBD1 | CASTIQGAPGELFF | TGTGCCAGTACTATACAGGGGGCACCCGGGGAGCTGTTTTTT
TRBJ2-2 | . | TRBV6-2/TRBV6-3 | TRBD1 | CASSYGGGTGVTGELFF | TGTGCCAGCAGTTACGGGGGCGGGACAGGGGTCACCGGGGAGCTGTTTTTT
TRBJ2-1 | . | TRBV10-3 | . | CAISAELVIEQFF | TGTGCCATCAGTGCCGAACTAGTCATTGAGCAGTTCTTC
TRBJ1-1 | . | TRBV14 | . | CASSPPQGIGEAFF | TGTGCCAGCAGCCCGCCCCAGGGCATTGGTGAAGCTTTCTTT
TRBJ2-7 | few | TRBV6-5 | TRBD1 | CASSPDRGPYEQYF | TGTGCCAGCAGTCCTGACAGGGGGCCCTACGAGCAGTACTTC
TRBJ1-5 | . | TRBV30 | . | CAWSVGGSNQPQHF | TGTGCCTGGAGTGTAGGGGGAAGCAATCAGCCCCAGCATTTT
TRBJ2-7 | . | TRBV29-1 | . | CSVEIGQGTARLYEQYF | TGCAGCGTTGAAATAGGTCAGGGGACCGCCCGCCTCTACGAGCAGTACTTC
TRBJ1-3 | . | TRBV21-1 | . | CASSKVRTAGNTIYF | TGTGCCAGCAGCAAAGTCCGGACAGCCGGAAACACCATATATTTT
TRBJ2-3 | . | TRBV19 | TRBD2 | CASSRFGAGLSTDTQYF | TGTGCCAGTAGCCGGTTCGGAGCGGGGCTATCCACAGATACGCAGTATTTT
TRBJ2-1 | . | TRBV7-2 | TRBD2 | CASSAGEVNEQFF | TGTGCCAGCAGCGCGGGAGAGGTCAATGAGCAGTTCTTC
TRBJ1-2 | . | TRBV6-5 | . | CASTPEAGTYGYTF | TGTGCCAGCACCCCTGAGGCGGGGACCTATGGCTACACCTTC
TRBJ1-1 | . | TRBV7-2 | . | CASSIQQGTEAFF | TGTGCCAGCAGCATACAACAGGGTACTGAAGCTTTCTTT
TRBJ1-1 | once | TRBV6-5 | TRBD1 | CASSLTGDTEAFF | TGTGCCAGCAGCCTAACAGGGGACACTGAAGCTTTCTTT
TRBJ1-1 | . | TRBV6-4 | . | CASSYSAYTEAFF | TGTGCCAGCTCTTACAGTGCTTACACTGAAGCTTTCTTT
TRBJ1-1 | . | TRBV27 | . | CASISPGKNREGGNTEAFF | TGTGCCAGCATCTCCCCAGGAAAAAACAGGGAGGGGGGGAACACTGAAGCTTTCTTT
TRBJ1-5 | . | TRBV5-6 | TRBD1 | CASSRDRAQPQHF | TGTGCCAGCAGTCGGGACAGGGCCCAGCCCCAGCATTTT
TRBJ2-3 | . | TRBV6-1 | TRBD2 | CASSEVIAGPGDTQYF | TGTGCCAGCAGTGAAGTTATAGCGGGACCGGGGGATACGCAGTATTTT
TRBJ2-5 | . | TRBV6-5 | TRBD2 | CASSSSGGVQETQYF | TGTGCCAGCAGTTCTAGCGGGGGGGTTCAAGAGACCCAGTACTTC
TRBJ2-3 | . | TRBV24-1 | TRBD2 | CATSDSTSGPTDTQYF | TGTGCCACCAGTGATTCAACTAGCGGACCCACAGATACGCAGTATTTT
TRBJ2-3 | . | TRBV19 | TRBD2 | CASSESGGATDTQYF | TGTGCCAGTAGTGAGAGCGGGGGGGCAACAGATACGCAGTATTTT
TRBJ2-7 | . | TRBV19 | . | CASMGAEHYEQYF | TGTGCCAGTATGGGGGCGGAACACTACGAGCAGTACTTC
TRBJ2-1 | once | TRBV5-1 | TRBD2 | CASSRDGRVNNEQFF | TGCGCCAGCAGCCGCGACGGGAGGGTAAACAATGAGCAGTTCTTC
TRBJ2-5 | . | TRBV27 | TRBD1 | CASSRLIVTGSGQETQYF | TGTGCCAGCAGTAGACTCATCGTGACAGGGTCAGGCCAAGAGACCCAGTACTTC